The TCR beta chain described here comes from a study of T cell responses to AZD1222 COVID-19 vaccine. Study observations and caveats: Of the AZD1222 recipients, only 5 or 6 were seropositive at baseline. Vaccine-associated CD4 TCRs spanned spike, dominant at 160-218 and 743-854. Spike-specific TCR breadth and depth both grew after two AZD1222 doses. Regions left unmutated in variants are reportedly the target of nearly half of spike-specific TCRs.

Profiling relied on immunoSEQ multiplex PCR, and the TCRdb table lists in-frame clones only, not all of them. The table lists about 140,000 clones, around 90% of them singletons. The CDR3 runs to 16 residues. Trimming removed 4 bases at V and 0 bases at J, with 15 bases between. Germline V gene lookup returns CDR1 MDHEN and CDR2 SYDVKM. Concerning this clone: Its antigen is unidentified.

The source was peripheral blood, collected 28 days after the second dose of the MenACWY control vaccine. This sequence was found in an adult who received the MenACWY meningococcal vaccine as a control. V usage is TRBV28 and J usage is TRBJ1-1; D is possibly TRBD1 (6 bases). The chain's CDR3 is CASSSPGTGMNTEAFF. The DNA of the CDR3 is TGTGCCAGCAGTTCCCCCGGAACAGGGATGAACACTGAAGCTTTCTTT.